This TCR beta chain was identified during a study of control samples from healthy donors and cancer patients. Assay: immunoSEQ multiplex PCR; the TCRdb copy retains only in-frame clones and omits some. This sample's table reports some 190,000 clones. The germline CDR1 and CDR2 sequences are MNHEY and SVGEGT. V was cut by 5 bases and J by 1 base, with 14 bases left in between. This CDR3 has 15 amino acids. Source material: blood. The sequence came from a woman younger than 45 in good health. The J gene is TRBJ2-5, the V gene TRBV6-2 or TRBV6-3; possibly TRBD2 for D (6 bases). CDR3 sequence (DNA): TGTGCCAGCAGTGGGGAGGTCGGGCTCCAAGAGACCCAGTACTTC. It yields the protein CASSGEVGLQETQYF.